This TCR beta chain derives from a study of T cell repertoires in cytomegalovirus infection. This clonotype was observed a handful of times. The antigen remains undetermined. V was cut by 5 bases and J by 4 bases, with 15 bases left in between. The CDR3 runs 14 residues. Germline lookup yields CDR1 SGHVS and CDR2 FNYEAQ. Overall study findings and caveats: HLA-C-restricted CMV-specific TCR beta clonotypes were dominant in the ex vivo response.

TCRdb reprocessed the reads with MiXCR, giving one entry per CDR3 protein. The sample shows approximately 990,000 distinct CDR3 sequences, less than 40% of them seen only once. This chain connects TRBV7-6 to TRBJ2-7, with D perhaps TRBD2 (6 bases). The source material was cultured CD8+ T cells from PBMCs, sampled from culture after CMV antigen stimulation. The sequence was collected from a human donor in good health (CMV status not recorded). Some clones in this sample may be carry-over from other donors' samples. The chain's CDR3 is CASSPTRGSYEQYV. The CDR3 DNA sequence: TGTGCCAGCAGCCCGACGCGGGGCTCGTACGAGCAGTACGTC.